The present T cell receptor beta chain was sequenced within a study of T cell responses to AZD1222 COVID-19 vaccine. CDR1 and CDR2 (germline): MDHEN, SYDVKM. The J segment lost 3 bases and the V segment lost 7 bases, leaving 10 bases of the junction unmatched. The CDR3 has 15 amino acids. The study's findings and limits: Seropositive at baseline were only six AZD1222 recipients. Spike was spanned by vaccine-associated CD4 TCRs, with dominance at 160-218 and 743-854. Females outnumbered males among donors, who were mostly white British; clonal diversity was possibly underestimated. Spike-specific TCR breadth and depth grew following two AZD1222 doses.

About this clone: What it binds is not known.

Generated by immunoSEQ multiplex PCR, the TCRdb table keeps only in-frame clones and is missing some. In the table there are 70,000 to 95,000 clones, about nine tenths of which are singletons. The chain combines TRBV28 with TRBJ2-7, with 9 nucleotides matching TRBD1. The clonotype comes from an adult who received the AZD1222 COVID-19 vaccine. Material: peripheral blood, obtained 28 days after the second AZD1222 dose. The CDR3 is CASTETGTGFYEQYF. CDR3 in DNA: TGTGCCAGCACCGAAACCGGGACAGGGTTCTACGAGCAGTACTTC. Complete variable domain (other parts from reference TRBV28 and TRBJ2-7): DVKVTQSSRYLVKRTGEKVFLECVQDMDHENMFWYRQDPGLGLRLIYFSYDVKMKEKGDIPEGYSVSREKKERFSLILESASTNQTSMYLCASTETGTGFYEQYFGPGTRLTVT.